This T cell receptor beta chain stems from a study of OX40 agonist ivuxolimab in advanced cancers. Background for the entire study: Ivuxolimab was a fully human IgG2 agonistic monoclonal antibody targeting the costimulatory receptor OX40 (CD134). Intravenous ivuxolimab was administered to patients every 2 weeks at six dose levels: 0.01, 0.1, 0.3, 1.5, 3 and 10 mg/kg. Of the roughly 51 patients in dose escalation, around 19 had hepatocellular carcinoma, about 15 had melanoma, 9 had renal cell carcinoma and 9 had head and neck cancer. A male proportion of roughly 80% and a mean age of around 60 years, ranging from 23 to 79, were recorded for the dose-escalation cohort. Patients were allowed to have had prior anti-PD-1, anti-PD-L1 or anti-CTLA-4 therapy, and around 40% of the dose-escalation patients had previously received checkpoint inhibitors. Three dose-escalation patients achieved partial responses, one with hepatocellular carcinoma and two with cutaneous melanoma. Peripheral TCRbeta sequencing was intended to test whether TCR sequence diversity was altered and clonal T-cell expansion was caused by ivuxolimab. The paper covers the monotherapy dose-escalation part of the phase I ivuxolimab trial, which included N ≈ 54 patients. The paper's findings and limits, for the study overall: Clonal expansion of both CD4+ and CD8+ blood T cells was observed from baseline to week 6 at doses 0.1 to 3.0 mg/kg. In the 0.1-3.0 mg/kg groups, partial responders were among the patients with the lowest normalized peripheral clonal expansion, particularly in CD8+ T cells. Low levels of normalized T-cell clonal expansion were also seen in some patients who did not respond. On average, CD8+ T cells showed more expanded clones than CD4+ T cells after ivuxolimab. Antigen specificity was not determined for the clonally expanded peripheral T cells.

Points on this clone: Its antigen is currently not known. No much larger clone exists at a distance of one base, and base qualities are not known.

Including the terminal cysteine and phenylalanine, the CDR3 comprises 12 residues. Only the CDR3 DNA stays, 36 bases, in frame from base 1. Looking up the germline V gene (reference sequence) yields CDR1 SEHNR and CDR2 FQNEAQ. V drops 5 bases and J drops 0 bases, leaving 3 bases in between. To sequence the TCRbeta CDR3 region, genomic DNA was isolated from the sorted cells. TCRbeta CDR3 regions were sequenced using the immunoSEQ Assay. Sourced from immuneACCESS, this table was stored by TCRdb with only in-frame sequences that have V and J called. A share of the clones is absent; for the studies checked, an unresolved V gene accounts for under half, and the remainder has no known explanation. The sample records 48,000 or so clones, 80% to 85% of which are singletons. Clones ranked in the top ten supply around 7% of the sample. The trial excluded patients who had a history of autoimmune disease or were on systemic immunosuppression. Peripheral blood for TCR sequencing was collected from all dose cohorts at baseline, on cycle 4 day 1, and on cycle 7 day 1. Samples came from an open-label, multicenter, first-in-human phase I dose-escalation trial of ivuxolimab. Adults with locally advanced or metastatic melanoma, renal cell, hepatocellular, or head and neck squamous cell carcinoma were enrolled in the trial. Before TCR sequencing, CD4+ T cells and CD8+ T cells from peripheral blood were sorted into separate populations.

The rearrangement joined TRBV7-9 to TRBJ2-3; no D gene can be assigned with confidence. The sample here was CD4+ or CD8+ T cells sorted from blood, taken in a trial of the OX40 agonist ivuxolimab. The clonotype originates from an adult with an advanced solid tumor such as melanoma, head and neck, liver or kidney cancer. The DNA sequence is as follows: TGTGCCAGCAGCCCTAGCACAGATACGCAGTATTTT. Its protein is CASSPSTDTQYF.